The 30 T cell receptor beta chains given below trace back to one sample, sequenced in a study of OX40 agonist ivuxolimab in advanced cancers. Sequencing used immunoSEQ multiplex PCR; TCRdb keeps in-frame clones, though not all of them. The table records more than 95,000 clones, around 90% of them present only once. The sample consisted of CD4+ or CD8+ T cells sorted from blood, taken in a trial of the OX40 agonist ivuxolimab. All receptors come from an adult with an advanced solid tumor such as melanoma, head and neck, liver or kidney cancer.

The chain carries TRBV9 and TRBJ2-5; D uncertain. The CDR3 has 14 residues. Per germline, CDR1 SGDLS and CDR2 YYNGEE. V shed 0 bases and J shed 0 bases, with 6 bases lying between them. CDR3 amino acids: CASSVGDNQETQYF. DNA of the CDR3: TGTGCCAGCAGCGTAGGGGATAACCAAGAGACCCAGTACTTC.

The chain is built from TRBV7-8 and TRBJ2-5; D tentatively reads TRBD1 or TRBD2 (5 bases each). With 0 bases removed from V and 4 bases from J, the gap between germline ends came to 6 bases. The CDR3 is 13 residues long. Germline V gene lookup returns CDR1 SGHVS and CDR2 FQNEAQ. CDR3 sequence: CASSLAGTETQYF. CDR3 coding DNA: TGTGCCAGCAGCTTAGCAGGGACAGAGACCCAGTACTTC.

This clone was detected only once. The rearrangement links TRBV7-9 to TRBJ2-3; D possibly matches TRBD1 or TRBD2 (5 bases each). The CDR3 runs 15 residues. The germline V gene has CDR1 SEHNR and CDR2 FQNEAQ (reference sequence). The germline V and J ends were trimmed by 4 bases and 2 bases, with 13 bases remaining between them. CDR3 residues: CASSSSGASTDTQYF. In nucleotides, the CDR3 is TGTGCCAGCAGCTCGTCCGGGGCCTCCACAGATACGCAGTATTTT.

This clone has a single count. V gene TRBV18 combines with J gene TRBJ1-1, with 7 bases aligning to TRBD1. V gave up 2 bases and J gave up 0 bases; unmatched junction bases: 6. The CDR3 sequence is 16 residues long. Looked up from germline, CDR1 is KGHSH and CDR2 is LQKENI. The CDR3 loop reads CASSPGDRVLNTEAFF. The CDR3 nucleotides are TGTGCCAGCTCACCAGGGGACAGAGTGCTGAACACTGAAGCTTTCTTT.

The chain combines TRBV18 with TRBJ1-1; 7 nucleotides agree with TRBD1. V lost 0 bases, J lost 5 bases, and 6 bases stayed unmatched. Germline CDR1 and CDR2: KGHSH and LQKENI. The CDR3 extends over 15 amino acids. In DNA, the CDR3 is TGTGCCAGCTCACCACCAGGGGGCGTCGATACTGAAGCTTTCTTT. The encoded protein is CASSPPGGVDTEAFF.

This clone has a single count. V usage is TRBV14 and J usage is TRBJ1-6; D not certain. CDR1 and CDR2 (germline): SGHDN, FVKESK. Between the trimmed V and J ends, which lost 2 bases and 7 bases, there was a span of 9 bases. This CDR3 is built from 14 residues. The CDR3 sequence: CASSQKLLNSPLHF. DNA of the CDR3: TGTGCCAGCAGCCAAAAGCTACTCAATTCACCCCTCCACTTT.

The chain links TRBV2 to TRBJ2-4, with 9 bases lining up with TRBD2. The trim removed 6 bases at V and 0 bases at J, leaving 6 bases unmatched. The V gene's germline CDR1 is SNHLY and CDR2 FYNNEI. The CDR3 is 16 amino acids. The CDR3 region is CASRPRLAVAKNIQYF. The CDR3 bases are TGTGCCAGCAGACCCAGACTAGCGGTAGCCAAAAACATTCAGTACTTC.

The chain carries TRBV5-1 and TRBJ2-3, with 8 bases lining up with TRBD1. The CDR3 length is 14 residues. Trimming cost V 7 bases and J 5 bases; bases outside gene matches: 9. CDR1 and CDR2 from the germline V gene are SGHRS and YFSETQ. DNA for the CDR3: TGCGCCAGCTCACGGGGACAGGATGTAGATACGCAGTATTTT. The encoded protein is CASSRGQDVDTQYF.

This rearrangement joins TRBV10-1 to TRBJ2-2; D gene uncertain. The CDR3 is 15 residues long. CDR1 is WNHNN, CDR2 SYGVQD, per germline (reference sequence). Deletions cut 3 bases from V and 0 bases from J, with 8 bases between. The CDR3 DNA reads as TGCGCCAGCAGTGACGGACGGACGAACACCGGGGAGCTGTTTTTT. Its translation is CASSDGRTNTGELFF.

The rearrangement links TRBV2 to TRBJ1-6; 7 nucleotides agree with TRBD1. After removal of 5 bases from V and 5 bases from J, the junction contained 9 bases not matched to a gene. CDR3 size: 16 residues. Germline values: CDR1 SNHLY, CDR2 FYNNEI. The CDR3 bases are TGTGCCAGCAGTTACAGGGGACGCGGGAATAATTCACCCCTCCACTTT. This translates into CASSYRGRGNNSPLHF.

This chain links TRBV6-1 with TRBJ2-5; 8 nucleotides agree with TRBD2. The CDR3 has 16 amino acids. Germline lookup yields CDR1 MNHNS and CDR2 SASEGT. V lost 3 bases and J lost 5; bases outside the gene matches: 11. CDR3 DNA: TGTGCCAGCAGTGATTCCCAGCGGGGGAATGGGGAGACCCAGTACTTC. This codes for CASSDSQRGNGETQYF.

The rearrangement joins TRBV10-3 to TRBJ2-7; D is undetermined. Trimming removed 6 bases from V and 2 bases from J, with 8 bases in between. This CDR3 has 12 residues. Germline V gene data show CDR1 as ENHRY and CDR2 as SYGVKD. CDR3 in amino acids: CAIRQSTYEQYF. The DNA of the CDR3 is TGTGCCATCAGACAGAGTACCTACGAGCAGTACTTC.

This clone was counted once. The chain combines TRBV5-1 with TRBJ1-3; D is possibly TRBD1 (5 bases). V gave up 4 bases and J gave up 4 bases, with 12 bases separating them. The CDR3 totals 14 residues. Germline CDR1 and CDR2: SGHRS and YFSETQ. The CDR3 loop reads CASSPTGYGNTIYF. The CDR3 DNA follows: TGCGCCAGCAGCCCCACAGGCTACGGAAACACCATATATTTT.

The rearrangement links TRBV19 to TRBJ2-6; D call uncertain. This CDR3 is 13 amino acids long. Germline V gene sequence: CDR1 LNHDA, CDR2 SQIVND (reference sequence). With 4 bases removed from V and 0 bases from J, the gap between germline ends came to 1 base. CDR3 residues: CASSNSGANVLTF. DNA of the CDR3: TGTGCCAGTAGTAACTCTGGGGCCAACGTCCTGACTTTC.

J is TRBJ2-2 and V is TRBV9, with no clear D. V lost 4 bases, J lost 1 base, and 5 bases lay in between. Germline V CDR1 and CDR2: SGDLS, YYNGEE. The CDR3 covers 13 residues. CDR3 nucleotides: TGTGCCAGCAGCCCCTTGAACACCGGGGAGCTGTTTTTT. It specifies CASSPLNTGELFF.

The V gene is TRBV27, the J gene TRBJ2-3; 12 bases are shared with TRBD2. With V trimmed by 4 bases and J by 0 bases, 5 bases remained unmatched. The CDR3 covers 17 residues. Germline loops: CDR1 MNHEY, CDR2 SMNVEV (reference sequence). The CDR3 region is CASSWLAGGTSTDTQYF. DNA for the CDR3: TGTGCCAGCAGTTGGCTAGCGGGAGGGACTAGCACAGATACGCAGTATTTT.

The CDR3 DNA follows: TGTGCCAGCAGCTTGGACTATAATTCACCCCTCCACTTT. It encodes CASSLDYNSPLHF. V gene TRBV7-3 combines with J gene TRBJ1-6; D unclear. The CDR3 has 13 residues. Trimming removed 3 bases at V and 3 bases at J, with 3 bases between. CDR1 and CDR2 (germline): SGHTA, FQGTGA.

This clone was seen a single time. The chain employs TRBV18 and TRBJ2-1, with D hard to call. The V gene lost 2 bases and the J gene lost 5 bases, with 13 bases spanning the gap. The CDR3 consists of 15 residues. Germline V CDR1 and CDR2: KGHSH, LQKENI. CDR3 protein: CASSPKQYPNNEQFF. The CDR3 coding sequence is TGTGCCAGCTCACCAAAACAGTACCCCAACAATGAGCAGTTCTTC.

This sequence joins TRBV5-4 and TRBJ2-3; D might be TRBD1 or TRBD2, each matching 5 bases. This CDR3 spans 15 amino acids. V dropped 0 bases and J dropped 1 base, with 9 bases sitting between them. The germline CDR1 and CDR2 sequences are SGHNT and YYREEE (reference sequence). The CDR3 spells CASSLEGRGTDTQYF. The CDR3 nucleotides read TGTGCCAGCAGCTTGGAGGGGAGAGGCACAGATACGCAGTATTTT.

This chain joins TRBV2 and TRBJ2-1; 11 nucleotides match TRBD2. The trim removed 9 bases at V and 5 bases at J, leaving 3 bases unmatched. The germline CDR1 and CDR2 sequences are SNHLY and FYNNEI. This CDR3 has 13 amino acids. The CDR3 DNA is TGTGCCAGTCGACTAGCGGGGAACAATGAGCAGTTCTTC. Its translation: CASRLAGNNEQFF.

A few counts support this clone. This CDR3 is CASSYGGRPYNSPLHF. CDR3 DNA sequence: TGTGCCAGCAGTTACGGTGGCAGACCATATAATTCACCCCTCCACTTT. V is TRBV6-5 and J is TRBJ1-6; D is unclear. The V end was cut by 2 bases, the J end by 4 bases, with 12 bases between. The CDR3 contains 16 residues. Germline assignment: CDR1 MNHEY and CDR2 SVGAGI.

The gene calls are TRBV28 and TRBJ2-1; the match to TRBD2 covers 7 bases. V lost 6 bases to trimming and J lost 0 bases; unmatched junction nucleotides: 8. This CDR3 spans 16 amino acids. The germline V gene has CDR1 MDHEN and CDR2 SYDVKM. CDR3 residues: CASRRGTTSSYNEQFF. In DNA form, the CDR3 reads TGTGCCAGCAGACGAGGGACTACAAGCTCCTACAATGAGCAGTTCTTC.

The V and J genes are TRBV30 and TRBJ2-7; TRBD2 is a possible D gene (6 bases). Germline values: CDR1 GTSNPN, CDR2 SVGIG (reference sequence). The CDR3 has 14 residues. V lost 0 bases, J lost 5 bases, and 14 bases lay in between. This CDR3 reads CAWSVLVGGHEQYF. The DNA of the CDR3 is TGTGCCTGGAGTGTACTGGTCGGAGGGCACGAGCAGTACTTC.

This chain connects TRBV5-3 to TRBJ2-3; no clear D gene. TRBV5-3 has ORF status, its function being uncertain. Between the trimmed V and J ends, which lost 6 bases and 4 bases, there was a span of 21 bases. The CDR3 has 16 residues. CDR3 region: CARTSCSGPPPDTQYF. The CDR3 DNA reads as TGTGCCAGAACCAGTTGTTCCGGTCCTCCTCCAGATACGCAGTATTTT.

The CDR3 bases are TGCGCCAGCAGCCAGGGACAGACGAGCACAGATACGCAGTATTTT. This gives the protein CASSQGQTSTDTQYF. The chain recombines TRBV5-1 with TRBJ2-3; 7 nucleotides align to TRBD1. Germline values: CDR1 SGHRS, CDR2 YFSETQ. The CDR3 runs 15 residues. Trimming at V came to 4 bases and at J to 0 bases, leaving 5 bases not matched to a gene. The variable domain in full, completed from reference TRBV5-1 and TRBJ2-3, reads KAGVTQTPRYLIKTRGQQVTLSCSPISGHRSVSWYQQTPGQGLQFLFEYFSETQRNKGNFPGRFSGRQFSNSRSEMNVSTLELGDSALYLCASSQGQTSTDTQYFGPGTRLTVL.

The chain is built from TRBV19 and TRBJ2-3, with TRBD1 matching over 8 bases. Looked up from germline, CDR1 is LNHDA and CDR2 is SQIVND (reference sequence). Trimming at V came to 5 bases and at J to 1 base, leaving 2 bases not matched to a gene. The CDR3 is 14 amino acids. DNA of the CDR3: TGTGCCAGTAGTGCGACAGGGGGCACAGATACGCAGTATTTT. As protein: CASSATGGTDTQYF.

The gene calls are TRBV28 and TRBJ1-3; D remains unclear. The CDR3 has 14 amino acids. Germline V CDR1 and CDR2: MDHEN, SYDVKM. Trimming took off 10 bases at V and 1 base at J, with 14 bases between the two ends. The CDR3 loop is CATRTGKSGNTIYF. CDR3 bases: TGTGCCACCCGGACGGGAAAATCTGGAAACACCATATATTTT.

The chain has TRBV19 and TRBJ2-6; 7 bases map to TRBD2. CDR1 is LNHDA, CDR2 SQIVND, per germline (reference sequence). V gave up 5 bases and J gave up 0 bases; unmatched junction bases: 7. The CDR3 runs to 17 residues. The CDR3 sequence: CASSLSGRSSGANVLTF. CDR3 coding DNA: TGTGCCAGTAGTTTGTCCGGGAGGAGCTCTGGGGCCAACGTCCTGACTTTC.

CDR3 DNA: TGTGCCAGCAAATCGCAGGAGGCCCCCAATGAGCAGTTCTTC. Its protein product is CASKSQEAPNEQFF. The chain carries TRBV2 and TRBJ2-1; D is perhaps TRBD2 (5 bases). This CDR3 contains 14 residues. The V end lost 7 bases, the J end lost 6 bases, and 16 bases lay between the germline ends. Germline assignment: CDR1 SNHLY and CDR2 FYNNEI.

This clone was picked up a small number of times. The chain links TRBV19 to TRBJ1-1, with TRBD1 matching 8 bases. V lost 3 bases to trimming and J lost 1 base; unmatched junction nucleotides: 4. This CDR3 is 15 amino acids long. Looked up from germline, CDR1 is LNHDA and CDR2 is SQIVND (reference sequence). The CDR3 DNA reads as TGTGCCAGTAGTATCCCCGACAGGGGGAACACTGAAGCTTTCTTT. It codes for CASSIPDRGNTEAFF.